The clone carrying this TCR beta chain was seen a few times. These data are taken from a study of T-cell reconstitution after alpha-beta-depleted transplantation in children. Preparation of the TCRbeta library was carried out with unique molecular identifiers. One entry per CDR3 protein, called by TCRdb with MiXCR from the PCR reads. The sample has 120,000 to 150,000 distinct CDR3 sequences; 8.8% are singletons. Trimming took 4 bases from V and 4 from J; bases not matched to a gene: 11. The CDR3 sequence is 18 residues long. Looked up from germline, CDR1 is MNHNS and CDR2 is SASEGT. The sequence came from a female patient aged 2-9 years who had a stem cell transplant for congenital amegakaryocytic thrombocytopenia, so the T cells may come from the graft donor. The genes are TRBV6-1 and TRBJ2-6; TRBD2 agrees at 9 bases. Sequenced here: PBMCs, mostly from graft donor cells, sampled 180 days after TCRalphabeta/CD19-depleted stem cell transplant. CDR3 sequence reads: CASSAFGTSPSGANVLTF. The CDR3 bases are TGTGCCAGCAGTGCCTTCGGGACTAGCCCCTCCGGGGCCAACGTCCTGACTTTC.